Sequencing of this T cell receptor (beta chain) was carried out in a study of blood T cell repertoires in COVID-19. Study-wide background: From the United States, Italy and Spain came samples of acute and convalescent COVID-19.

TCRdb's copy holds only in-frame clones and misses some; the assay was immunoSEQ multiplex PCR. This sample has 140,000 to 150,000 clones; about 85% occur once, and the top ten carry 3%. J gave up 7 bases and V 7 bases, and 12 bases lay outside the gene matches. CDR3 size: 15 residues. CDR1 and CDR2 (germline): MNHEY, SMNVEV (reference sequence). This clonotype originated in a middle-aged woman with active or convalescent COVID-19. Sequencing input: peripheral blood. This sequence joins TRBV27 and TRBJ1-5; 8 nucleotides agree with TRBD1. The CDR3 nucleotides are TGTGCCAGCACTCCGACAGGGGAAGAGGGGCAGCCCCAGCATTTT. Encoded protein: CASTPTGEEGQPQHF.